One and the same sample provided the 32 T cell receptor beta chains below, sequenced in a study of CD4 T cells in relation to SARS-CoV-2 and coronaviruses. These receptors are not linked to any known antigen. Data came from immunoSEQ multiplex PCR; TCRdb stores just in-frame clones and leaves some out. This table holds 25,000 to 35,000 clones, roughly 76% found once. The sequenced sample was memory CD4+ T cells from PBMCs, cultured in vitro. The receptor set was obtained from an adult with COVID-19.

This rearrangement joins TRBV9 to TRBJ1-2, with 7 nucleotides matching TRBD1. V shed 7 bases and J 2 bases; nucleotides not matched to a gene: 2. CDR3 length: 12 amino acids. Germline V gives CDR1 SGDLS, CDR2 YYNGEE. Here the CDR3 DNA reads TGTGCCAGCCAGGGACAGAACTATGGCTACACCTTC. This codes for CASQGQNYGYTF.

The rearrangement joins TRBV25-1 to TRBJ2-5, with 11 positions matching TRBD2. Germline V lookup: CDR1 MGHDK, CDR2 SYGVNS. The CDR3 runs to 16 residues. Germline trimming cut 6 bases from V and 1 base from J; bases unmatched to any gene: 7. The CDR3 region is CASRTRLAGPQETQYF. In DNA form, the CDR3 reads TGTGCCAGCAGGACTCGACTAGCGGGGCCCCAAGAGACCCAGTACTTC.

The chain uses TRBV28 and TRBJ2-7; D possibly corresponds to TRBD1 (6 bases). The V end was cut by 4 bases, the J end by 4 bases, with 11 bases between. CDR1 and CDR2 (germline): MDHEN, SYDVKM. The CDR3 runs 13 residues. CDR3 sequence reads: CASSSGTSYEQYF. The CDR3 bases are TGTGCCAGCAGTTCCGGGACATCTTACGAGCAGTACTTC.

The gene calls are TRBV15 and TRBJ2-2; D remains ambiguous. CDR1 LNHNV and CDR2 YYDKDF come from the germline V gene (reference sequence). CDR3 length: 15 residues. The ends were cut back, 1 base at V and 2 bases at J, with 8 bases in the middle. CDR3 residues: CATSRAGSNTGELFF. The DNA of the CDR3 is TGTGCCACCAGCAGAGCGGGCAGCAACACCGGGGAGCTGTTTTTT.

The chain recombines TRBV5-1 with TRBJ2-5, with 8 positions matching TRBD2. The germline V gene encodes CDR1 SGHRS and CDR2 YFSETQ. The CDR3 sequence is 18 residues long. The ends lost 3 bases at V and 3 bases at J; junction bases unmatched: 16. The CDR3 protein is CASSSTPPGTRLKETQYF. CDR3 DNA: TGCGCCAGCAGCTCGACACCCCCGGGGACTAGACTCAAAGAGACCCAGTACTTC.

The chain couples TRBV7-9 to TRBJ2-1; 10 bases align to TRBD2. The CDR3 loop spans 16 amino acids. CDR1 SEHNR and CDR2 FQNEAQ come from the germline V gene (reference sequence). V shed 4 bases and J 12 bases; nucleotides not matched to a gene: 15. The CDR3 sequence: CASSSIAGGMLGGQFF. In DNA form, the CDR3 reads TGTGCCAGCAGCTCCATAGCGGGAGGTATGCTAGGCGGGCAGTTCTTC.

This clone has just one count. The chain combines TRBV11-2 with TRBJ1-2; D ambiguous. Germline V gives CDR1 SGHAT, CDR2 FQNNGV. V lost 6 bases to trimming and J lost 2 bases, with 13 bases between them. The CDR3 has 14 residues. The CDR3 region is CASSRLLSNYGYTF. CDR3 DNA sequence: TGTGCCAGCAGTCGCCTCCTCTCAAACTATGGCTACACCTTC.

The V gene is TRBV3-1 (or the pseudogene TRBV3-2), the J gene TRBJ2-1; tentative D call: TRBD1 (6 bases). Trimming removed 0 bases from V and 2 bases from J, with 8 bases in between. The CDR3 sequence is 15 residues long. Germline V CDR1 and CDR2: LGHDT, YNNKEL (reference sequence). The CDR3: CASSQDTGTYNEQFF. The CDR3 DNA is TGTGCCAGCAGCCAAGACACAGGGACCTACAATGAGCAGTTCTTC.

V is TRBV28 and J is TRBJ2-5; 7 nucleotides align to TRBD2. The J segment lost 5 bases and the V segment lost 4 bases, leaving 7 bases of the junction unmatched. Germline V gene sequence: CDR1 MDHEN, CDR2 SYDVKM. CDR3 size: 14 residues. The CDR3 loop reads CASSSQAGEETQYF. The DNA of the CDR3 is TGTGCCAGCAGTTCCCAGGCGGGAGAGGAGACCCAGTACTTC.

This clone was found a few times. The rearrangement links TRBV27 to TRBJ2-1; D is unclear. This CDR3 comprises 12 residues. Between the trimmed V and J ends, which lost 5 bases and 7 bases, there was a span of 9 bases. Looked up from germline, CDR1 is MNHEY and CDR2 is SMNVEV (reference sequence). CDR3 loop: CASSGVRNEQFF. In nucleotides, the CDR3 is TGTGCCAGCAGTGGGGTCCGAAATGAGCAGTTCTTC.

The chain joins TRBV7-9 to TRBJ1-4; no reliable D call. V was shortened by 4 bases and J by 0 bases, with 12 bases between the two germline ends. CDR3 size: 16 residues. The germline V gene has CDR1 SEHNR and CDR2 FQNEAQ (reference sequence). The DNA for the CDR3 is TGTGCCAGCAGCTACTTAACAGATGCAACTAATGAAAAACTGTTTTTT. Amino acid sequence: CASSYLTDATNEKLFF.

CDR3 amino acids: CASSQDLWTGLIGSNQPQHF. For the CDR3, the DNA is TGCGCCAGCAGCCAAGATCTATGGACAGGACTAATCGGCAGCAATCAGCCCCAGCATTTT. The gene calls are TRBV4-1 and TRBJ1-5; 7 bases are shared with TRBD1. V lost 0 bases to trimming and J lost 1 base; unmatched junction nucleotides: 15. The CDR3 length is 20 residues. Germline values: CDR1 MGHRA, CDR2 YSYEKL.

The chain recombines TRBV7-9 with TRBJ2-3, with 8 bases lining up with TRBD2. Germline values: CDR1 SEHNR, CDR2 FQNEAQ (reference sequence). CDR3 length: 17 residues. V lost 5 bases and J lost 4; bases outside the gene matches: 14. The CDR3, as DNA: TGTGCCAGCAGCCGAGACGCGAGCGGGAGTATAGCAGATACGCAGTATTTT. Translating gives CASSRDASGSIADTQYF.

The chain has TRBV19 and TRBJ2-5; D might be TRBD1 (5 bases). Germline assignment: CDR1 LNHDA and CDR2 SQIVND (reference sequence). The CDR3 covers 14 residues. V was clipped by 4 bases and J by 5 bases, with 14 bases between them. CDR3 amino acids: CASSRQSKTETQYF. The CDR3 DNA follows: TGTGCCAGTAGTAGACAGTCCAAGACGGAGACCCAGTACTTC.

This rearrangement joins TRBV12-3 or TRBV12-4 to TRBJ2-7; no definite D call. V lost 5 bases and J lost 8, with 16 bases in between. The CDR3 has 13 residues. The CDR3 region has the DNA TGTGCCAGCAGTCAATCACAACGAGATAAGCAGTACTTC. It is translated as CASSQSQRDKQYF.

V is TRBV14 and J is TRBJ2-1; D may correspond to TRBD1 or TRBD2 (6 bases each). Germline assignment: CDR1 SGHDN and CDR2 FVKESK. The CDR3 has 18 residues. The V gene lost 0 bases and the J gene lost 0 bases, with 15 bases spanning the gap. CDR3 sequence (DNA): TGTGCCAGCAGCCAAGATGCGAATCGGGGGCCCTCCTACAATGAGCAGTTCTTC. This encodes CASSQDANRGPSYNEQFF.

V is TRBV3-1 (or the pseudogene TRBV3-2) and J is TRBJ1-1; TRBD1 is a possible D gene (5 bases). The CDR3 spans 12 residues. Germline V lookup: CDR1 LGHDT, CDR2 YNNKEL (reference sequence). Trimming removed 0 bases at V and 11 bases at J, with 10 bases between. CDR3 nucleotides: TGTGCCAGCAGCCAAGAGGCGGGGCTGGCTTTCTTT. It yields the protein CASSQEAGLAFF.

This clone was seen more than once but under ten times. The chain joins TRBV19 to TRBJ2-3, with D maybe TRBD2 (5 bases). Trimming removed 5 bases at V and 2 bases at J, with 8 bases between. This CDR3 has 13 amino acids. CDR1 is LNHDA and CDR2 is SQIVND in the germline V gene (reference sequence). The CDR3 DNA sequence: TGTGCCAGTAGTGCGGACTTCACAGATACGCAGTATTTT. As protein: CASSADFTDTQYF. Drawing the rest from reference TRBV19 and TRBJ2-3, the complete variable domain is DGGITQSPKYLFRKEGQNVTLSCEQNLNHDAMYWYRQDPGQGLRLIYYSQIVNDFQKGDIAEGYSVSREKKESFPLTVTSAQKNPTAFYLCASSADFTDTQYFGPGTRLTVL.

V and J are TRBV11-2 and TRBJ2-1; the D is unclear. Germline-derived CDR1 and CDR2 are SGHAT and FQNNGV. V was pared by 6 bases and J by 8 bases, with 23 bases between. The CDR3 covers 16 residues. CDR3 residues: CASRAPVRIGVDEQFF. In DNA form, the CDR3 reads TGTGCCAGCAGAGCCCCAGTGAGAATTGGAGTCGATGAGCAGTTCTTC.

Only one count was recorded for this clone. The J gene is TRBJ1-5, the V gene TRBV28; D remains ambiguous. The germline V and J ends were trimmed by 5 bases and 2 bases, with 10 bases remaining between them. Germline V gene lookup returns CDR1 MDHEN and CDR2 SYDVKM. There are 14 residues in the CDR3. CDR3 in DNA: TGTGCCAGCAGTCTCTGGACCCGCAATCAGCCCCAGCATTTT. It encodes CASSLWTRNQPQHF.

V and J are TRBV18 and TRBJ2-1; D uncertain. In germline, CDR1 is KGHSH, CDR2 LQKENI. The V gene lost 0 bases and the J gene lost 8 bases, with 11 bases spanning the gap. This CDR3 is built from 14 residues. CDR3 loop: CASSPPSLQYEQFF. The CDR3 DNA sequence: TGTGCCAGCTCACCACCTAGCCTCCAATATGAGCAGTTCTTC.

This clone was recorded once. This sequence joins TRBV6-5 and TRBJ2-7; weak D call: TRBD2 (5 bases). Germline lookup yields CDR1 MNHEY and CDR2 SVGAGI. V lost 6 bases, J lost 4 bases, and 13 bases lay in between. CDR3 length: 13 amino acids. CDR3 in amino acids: CASRRAPEYEQYF. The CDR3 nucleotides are TGTGCCAGCAGGCGGGCTCCGGAATACGAGCAGTACTTC.

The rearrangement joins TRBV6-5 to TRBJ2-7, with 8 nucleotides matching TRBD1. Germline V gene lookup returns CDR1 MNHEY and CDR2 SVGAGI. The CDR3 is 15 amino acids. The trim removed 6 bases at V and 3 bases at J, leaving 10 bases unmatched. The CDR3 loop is CASRGSGTGRYEQYF. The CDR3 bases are TGTGCCAGCAGAGGTTCCGGGACAGGTCGCTACGAGCAGTACTTC.

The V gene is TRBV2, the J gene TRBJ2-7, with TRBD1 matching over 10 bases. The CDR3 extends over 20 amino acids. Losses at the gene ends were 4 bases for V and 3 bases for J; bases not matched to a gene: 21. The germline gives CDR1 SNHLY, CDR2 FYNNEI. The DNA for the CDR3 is TGTGCCAGCAGTGGGGGCCAGACAGGGGGCAAGTTGGTGTCCTACTACGAGCAGTACTTC. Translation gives CASSGGQTGGKLVSYYEQYF.

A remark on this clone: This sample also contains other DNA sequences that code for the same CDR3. The CDR3 nucleotides are TGCGCCAGCAGCGAGGACAGGGGGAACACCGGGGAGCTGTTTTTT. Translating it yields CASSEDRGNTGELFF. The J gene is TRBJ2-2, the V gene TRBV5-1; 9 bases are a match to TRBD1. Looked up from germline, CDR1 is SGHRS and CDR2 is YFSETQ. J was trimmed by 1 base and V by 4 bases; bases with no gene match: 2. This CDR3 contains 15 residues.

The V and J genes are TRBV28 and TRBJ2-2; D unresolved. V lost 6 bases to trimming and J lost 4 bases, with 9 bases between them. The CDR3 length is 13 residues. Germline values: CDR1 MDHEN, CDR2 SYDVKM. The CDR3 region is CASRHSATGELFF. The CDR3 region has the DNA TGTGCCAGCAGGCATTCTGCCACCGGGGAGCTGTTTTTT.

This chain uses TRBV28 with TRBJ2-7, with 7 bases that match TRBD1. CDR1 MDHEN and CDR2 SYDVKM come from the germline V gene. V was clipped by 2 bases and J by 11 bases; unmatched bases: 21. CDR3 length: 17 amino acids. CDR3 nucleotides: TGTGCCAGCAGTTTACCCGGGACAGAAAGTCAAGCTAAACACAAGTACTTC. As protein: CASSLPGTESQAKHKYF.

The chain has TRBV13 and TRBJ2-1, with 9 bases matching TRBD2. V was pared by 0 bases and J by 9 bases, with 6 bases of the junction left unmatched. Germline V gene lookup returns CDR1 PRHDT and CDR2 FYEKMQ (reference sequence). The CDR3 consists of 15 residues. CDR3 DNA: TGTGCCAGCAGCTTAGGGTTACTAGCGGGCAGTGAGCAGTTCTTC. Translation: CASSLGLLAGSEQFF.

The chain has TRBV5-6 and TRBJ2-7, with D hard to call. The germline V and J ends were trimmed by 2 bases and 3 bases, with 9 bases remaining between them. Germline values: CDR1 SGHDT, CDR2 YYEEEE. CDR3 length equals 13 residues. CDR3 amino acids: CASSFGTNYEQYF. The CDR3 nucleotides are TGTGCCAGCAGCTTTGGTACCAACTACGAGCAGTACTTC.

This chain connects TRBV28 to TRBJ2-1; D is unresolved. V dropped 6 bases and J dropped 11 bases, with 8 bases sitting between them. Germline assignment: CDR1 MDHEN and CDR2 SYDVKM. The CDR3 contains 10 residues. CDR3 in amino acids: CASRSGKQFF. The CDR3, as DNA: TGTGCCAGCAGAAGTGGGAAGCAGTTCTTC.

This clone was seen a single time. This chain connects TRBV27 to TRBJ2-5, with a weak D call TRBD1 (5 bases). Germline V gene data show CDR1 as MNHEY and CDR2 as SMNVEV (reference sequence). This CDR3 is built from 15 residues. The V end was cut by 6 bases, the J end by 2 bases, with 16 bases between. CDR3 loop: CASSIDRGSQETQYF. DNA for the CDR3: TGTGCCAGCAGCATCGACAGAGGTTCACAAGAGACCCAGTACTTC.

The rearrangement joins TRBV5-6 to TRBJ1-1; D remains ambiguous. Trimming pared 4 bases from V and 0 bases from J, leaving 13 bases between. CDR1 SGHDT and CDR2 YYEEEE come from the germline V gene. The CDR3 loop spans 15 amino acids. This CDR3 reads CASSPSDLMNTEAFF. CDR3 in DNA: TGTGCCAGCAGCCCCAGCGACCTAATGAACACTGAAGCTTTCTTT.